The present T cell receptor beta chain was sequenced within a study of blood T cell repertoires in COVID-19 (dated by TCRdb to 2018 to 2020). Regarding the complete study: The collaborator samples originated in the United States, Italy and Spain and spanned the acute and convalescent phases of COVID-19. The material from the prospective study consisted of cDNA or gDNA derived from T cells, B-cell-depleted T cells, or PBMCs. The sample metadata nearly always contained a de-identified subject ID, COVID-19 status, age in years and sex. The repertoires were released in a freely available public database meant as a resource for research on the immune response to SARS-CoV-2. Deeply sampled blood TCRbeta repertoires from subjects exposed to, actively infected with, or recovered from COVID-19 were included in the dataset. Samples were obtained from the ongoing ImmuneRACE study (first 160 participants) and from over 1,000 subjects provided by 6 global collaborators. Where HLA class I and class II types were available, the types were taken from metadata supplied by the sample provider, not from assay-based typing.

Each collaborating institution followed its own protocols to collect whole blood in K2EDTA tubes. For TCRbeta analysis, collaborators shipped samples in one of three forms: frozen whole blood, isolated PBMCs, or DNA extracted from either of those sample types. Points the paper makes about the study in general: The quantity of clinical and demographic metadata differed by source and by participant and was supplied without curation.

TCRbeta CDR3 regions were amplified from genomic DNA by means of the immunoSEQ Assay, a bias-controlled multiplex PCR. In the source study's methods: Within the assay, amplification of reference gene primers was used to estimate how many nucleated cells each sample contained. To quantify the absolute abundance of each unique TCRbeta CDR3 rearrangement, sequence reads were collapsed and filtered. For each sample, productive Simpson clonality was calculated as the square root of Simpson's diversity index over productive rearrangements. Imported from immuneACCESS, the table was reduced by TCRdb to in-frame sequences with V and J called. These copies leave out some clones; in studies compared against another copy, an unresolved V gene accounts for under half, and the cause of the remainder is not known. V, J and clone size derive from that table, while D and trimming were established from the DNA sequence. The sample table shows around 70,000 clones, and roughly nine tenths are seen once. Together, the top ten hold 7.3% of the sample.

Of note for this clone: The antigen it recognizes is unknown. No base qualities exist here, and no much larger clone lies one base off it.

The CDR3 sequence holds 15 residues, the cysteine and phenylalanine included. The only DNA kept is the CDR3, 45 bases in frame from the first base. V and J lose 3 bases and 4 bases, and a span of 11 bases separates them. Sequences SGDLS (CDR1) and YYNGEE (CDR2) are obtained from the germline V gene. This chain joins TRBV9 to TRBJ1-6; a tentative D call is TRBD1 (5 bases match). The source is a human donor in a cohort sampled during active COVID-19. Sequenced material: peripheral blood. The CDR3 region reads CASSGGHLYNSPLHF. The nucleotide sequence reads as follows: TGTGCCAGCAGCGGTGGACATCTATATAATTCACCCCTCCACTTT.